What follows are 6 T cell receptor beta chains derived from one specimen sequenced in a study of identical twins. TCRdb independently ran MiXCR on the 5' RACE reads; one entry per CDR3 protein. The data contain some 570,000 distinct CDR3 sequences, 20% to 25% of them singletons. This sample was shared with a second study, whose subject was yellow fever vaccine responses in identical twins.

What was sequenced was CD4+ T cells sorted from blood. Receptors were obtained from a woman aged 18-29 years in good health.

The chain carries TRBV9 and TRBJ2-1, with 12 bases aligning to TRBD2. The V segment lost 4 bases and the J segment 1 base; nucleotides outside the gene matches: 3. CDR1 is SGDLS and CDR2 is YYNGEE in the germline V gene. The CDR3 length is 16 residues. The CDR3 nucleotides are TGTGCCAGCAGCAGACTAGCGGGAGAATCCTACAATGAGCAGTTCTTC. It specifies CASSRLAGESYNEQFF.

The J gene is TRBJ1-6, the V gene TRBV16; no definite D call. Germline assignment: CDR1 KGHSY and CDR2 FQNENV. The CDR3 loop spans 16 amino acids. Between the trimmed V and J ends, which lost 2 bases and 5 bases, there was a span of 13 bases. CDR3 coding DNA: TGTGCCAGCAGCCAAGAGAGTCCGGTGAATAATTCACCCCTCCACTTT. It is translated as CASSQESPVNNSPLHF.

This clonotype has just a few counts. The J gene is TRBJ2-7, the V gene TRBV12-3 or TRBV12-4; TRBD2 aligns across 12 bases. V shed 4 bases and J 3 bases; nucleotides not matched to a gene: 4. This CDR3 has 15 residues. This CDR3 reads CASSSWTSGNYEQYF. In DNA form, the CDR3 reads TGTGCCAGCAGTTCCTGGACTAGCGGGAACTACGAGCAGTACTTC.

This chain joins TRBV5-6 and TRBJ2-7; no clear D gene. This CDR3 is built from 17 residues. V was shortened by 3 bases and J by 0 bases, with 19 bases between the two germline ends. Germline assignment: CDR1 SGHDT and CDR2 YYEEEE. The CDR3 sequence: CASSYRPHVRSSYEQYV. The CDR3 DNA reads TGTGCCAGCAGCTACCGCCCTCACGTCAGGAGCTCCTACGAGCAGTACGTC.

The chain carries TRBV5-1 and TRBJ2-3; D gene unclear. V was pared by 2 bases and J by 0 bases, with 10 bases between. CDR3 size: 15 residues. CDR1 and CDR2 (germline): SGHRS, YFSETQ. CDR3 DNA sequence: TGCGCCAGCAGCTTTGGCGCCGCTAGCACAGATACGCAGTATTTT. Translating it yields CASSFGAASTDTQYF.

Only a few counts were recorded for this clonotype. The chain joins TRBV12-3 or TRBV12-4 to TRBJ2-5; TRBD2 matches at 8 bases. The trim removed 2 bases at V and 4 bases at J, leaving 9 bases unmatched. The CDR3 runs to 16 residues. The CDR3: CASSLTRGRFGETQYF. Here the CDR3 DNA reads TGTGCCAGCAGTTTAACGCGCGGGAGGTTCGGAGAGACCCAGTACTTC.